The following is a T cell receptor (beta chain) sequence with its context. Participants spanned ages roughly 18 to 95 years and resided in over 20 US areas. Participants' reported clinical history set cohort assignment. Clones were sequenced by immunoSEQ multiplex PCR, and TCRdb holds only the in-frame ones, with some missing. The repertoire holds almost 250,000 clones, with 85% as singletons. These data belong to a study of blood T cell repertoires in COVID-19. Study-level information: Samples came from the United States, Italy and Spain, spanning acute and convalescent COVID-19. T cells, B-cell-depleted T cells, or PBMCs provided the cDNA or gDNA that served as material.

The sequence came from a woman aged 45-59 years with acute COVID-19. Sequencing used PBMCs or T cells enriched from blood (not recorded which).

The CDR3 DNA reads as TGTGCCAGCTCAACAGGGGGACAGGGGGGCCAGCCCCAGCATTTT. Its translation: CASSTGGQGGQPQHF. This sequence joins TRBV18 and TRBJ1-5; 11 bases map to TRBD1. V gave up 5 bases and J gave up 7 bases; unmatched junction bases: 7. From germline, CDR1 is KGHSH and CDR2 LQKENI. The CDR3 length is 15 residues.